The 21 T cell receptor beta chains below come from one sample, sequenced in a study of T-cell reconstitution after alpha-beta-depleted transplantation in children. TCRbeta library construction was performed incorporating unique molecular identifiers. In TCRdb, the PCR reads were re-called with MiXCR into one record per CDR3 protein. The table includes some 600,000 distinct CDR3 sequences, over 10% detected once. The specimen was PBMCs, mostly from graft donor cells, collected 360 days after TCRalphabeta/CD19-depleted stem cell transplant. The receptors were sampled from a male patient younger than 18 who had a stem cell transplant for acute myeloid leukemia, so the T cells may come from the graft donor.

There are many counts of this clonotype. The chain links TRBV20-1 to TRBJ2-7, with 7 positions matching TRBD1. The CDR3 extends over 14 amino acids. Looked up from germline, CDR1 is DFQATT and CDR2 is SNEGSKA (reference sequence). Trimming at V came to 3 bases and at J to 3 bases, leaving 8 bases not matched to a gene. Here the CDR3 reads CSARGQGVIYEQYF. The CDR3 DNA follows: TGCAGTGCTAGGGGCCAGGGGGTAATCTACGAGCAGTACTTC.

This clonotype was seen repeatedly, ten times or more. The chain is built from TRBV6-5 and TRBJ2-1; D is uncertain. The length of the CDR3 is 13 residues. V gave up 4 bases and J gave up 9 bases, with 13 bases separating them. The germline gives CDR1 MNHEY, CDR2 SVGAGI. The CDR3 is CASSSSWRTEQFF. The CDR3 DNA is TGTGCCAGCAGTTCCTCATGGCGCACTGAGCAGTTCTTC.

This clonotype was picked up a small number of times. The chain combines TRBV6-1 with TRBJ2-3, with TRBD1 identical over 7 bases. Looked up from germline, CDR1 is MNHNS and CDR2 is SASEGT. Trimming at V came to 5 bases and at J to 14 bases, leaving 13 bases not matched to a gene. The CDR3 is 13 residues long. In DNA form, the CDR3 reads TGTGCCAGCAGTCGCGAGGGGACAGCACTACGGTATTTT. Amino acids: CASSREGTALRYF.

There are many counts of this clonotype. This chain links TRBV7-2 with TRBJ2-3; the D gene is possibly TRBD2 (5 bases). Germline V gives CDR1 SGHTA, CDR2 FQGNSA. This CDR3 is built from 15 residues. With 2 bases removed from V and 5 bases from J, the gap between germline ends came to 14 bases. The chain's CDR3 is CASSLLAVEGDTQYF. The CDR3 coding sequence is TGTGCCAGCAGCTTATTGGCCGTCGAGGGAGATACGCAGTATTTT.

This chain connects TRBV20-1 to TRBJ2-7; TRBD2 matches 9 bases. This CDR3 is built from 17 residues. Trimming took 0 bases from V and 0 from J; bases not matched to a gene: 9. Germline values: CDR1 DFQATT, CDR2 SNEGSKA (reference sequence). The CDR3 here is CSARDLGLALSSYEQYF. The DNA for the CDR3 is TGCAGTGCTAGAGATCTAGGACTAGCGTTAAGCTCCTACGAGCAGTACTTC.

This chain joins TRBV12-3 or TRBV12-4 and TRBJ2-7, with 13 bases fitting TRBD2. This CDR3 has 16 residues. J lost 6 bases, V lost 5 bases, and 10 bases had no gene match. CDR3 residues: CASSPPGLAGYVEQYF. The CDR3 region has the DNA TGTGCCAGCAGTCCGCCGGGACTAGCGGGGTACGTCGAGCAGTACTTC.

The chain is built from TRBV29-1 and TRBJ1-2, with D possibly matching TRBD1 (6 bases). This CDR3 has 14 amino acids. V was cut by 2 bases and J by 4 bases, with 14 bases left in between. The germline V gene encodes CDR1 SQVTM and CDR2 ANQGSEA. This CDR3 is CSVEYEGVGYGYTF. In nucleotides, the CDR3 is TGCAGCGTTGAATACGAGGGGGTAGGCTATGGCTACACCTTC.

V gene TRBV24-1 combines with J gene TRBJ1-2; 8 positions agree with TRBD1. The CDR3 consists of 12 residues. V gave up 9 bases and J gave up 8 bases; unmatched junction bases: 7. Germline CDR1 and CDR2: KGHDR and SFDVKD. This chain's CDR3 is CATAKDRVGYTF. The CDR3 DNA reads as TGTGCCACCGCAAAGGACAGGGTCGGCTACACCTTC.

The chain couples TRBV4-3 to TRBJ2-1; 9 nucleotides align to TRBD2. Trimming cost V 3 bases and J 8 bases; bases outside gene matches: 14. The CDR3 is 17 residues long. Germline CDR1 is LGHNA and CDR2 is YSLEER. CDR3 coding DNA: TGCGCCAGCAGCCAGGCCCTACTAGCGGGCCTAGGAGATGAGCAGTTCTTC. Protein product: CASSQALLAGLGDEQFF.

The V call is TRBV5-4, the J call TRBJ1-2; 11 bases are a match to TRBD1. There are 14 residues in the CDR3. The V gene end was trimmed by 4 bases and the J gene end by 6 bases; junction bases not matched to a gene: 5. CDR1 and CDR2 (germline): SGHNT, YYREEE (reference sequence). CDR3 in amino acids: CASSGRDRGDGYTF. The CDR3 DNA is TGTGCCAGCAGCGGCCGGGACAGGGGGGATGGCTACACCTTC.

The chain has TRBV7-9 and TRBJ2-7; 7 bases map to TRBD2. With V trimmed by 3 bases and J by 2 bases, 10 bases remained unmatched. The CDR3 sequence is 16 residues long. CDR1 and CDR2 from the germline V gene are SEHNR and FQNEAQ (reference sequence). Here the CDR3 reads CASSFFSGGSTYEQYF. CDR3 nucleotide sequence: TGTGCCAGCAGCTTTTTTTCGGGGGGTAGCACCTACGAGCAGTACTTC.

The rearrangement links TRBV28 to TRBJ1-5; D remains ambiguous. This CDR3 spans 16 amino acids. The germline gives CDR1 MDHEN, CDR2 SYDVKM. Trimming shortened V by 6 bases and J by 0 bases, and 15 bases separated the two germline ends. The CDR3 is CASRVAGRYSNQPQHF. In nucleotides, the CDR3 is TGTGCCAGCAGGGTGGCAGGACGTTATAGCAATCAGCCCCAGCATTTT.

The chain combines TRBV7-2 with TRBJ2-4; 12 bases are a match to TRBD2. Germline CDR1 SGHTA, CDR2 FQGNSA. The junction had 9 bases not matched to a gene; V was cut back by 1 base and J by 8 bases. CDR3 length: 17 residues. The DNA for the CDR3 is TGTGCCAGCAGCTTAGTCGGGACTAGCGGGCAGGGGGACATTCAGTACTTC. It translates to CASSLVGTSGQGDIQYF.

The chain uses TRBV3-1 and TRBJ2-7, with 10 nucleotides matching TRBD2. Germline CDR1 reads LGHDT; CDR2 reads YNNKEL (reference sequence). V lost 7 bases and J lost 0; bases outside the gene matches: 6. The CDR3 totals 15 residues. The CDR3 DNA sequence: TGTGCCAGCAAACTAGCGGGATCTCCCTCCTACGAGCAGTACTTC. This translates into CASKLAGSPSYEQYF.

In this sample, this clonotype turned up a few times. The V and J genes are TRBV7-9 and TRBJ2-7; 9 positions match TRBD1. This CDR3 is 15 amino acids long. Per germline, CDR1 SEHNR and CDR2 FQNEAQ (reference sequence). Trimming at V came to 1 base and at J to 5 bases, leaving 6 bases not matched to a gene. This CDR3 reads CASSLGGDRAHEQYV. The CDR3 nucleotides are TGTGCCAGCAGCTTAGGAGGGGACAGGGCCCACGAGCAGTACGTC.

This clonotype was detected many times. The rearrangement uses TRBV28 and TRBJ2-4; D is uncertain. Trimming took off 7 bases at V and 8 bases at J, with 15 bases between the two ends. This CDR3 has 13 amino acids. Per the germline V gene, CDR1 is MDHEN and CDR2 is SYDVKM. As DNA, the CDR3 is TGTGCCAGCACAATTCCGGGCAGTCACATTCAGTACTTC. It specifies CASTIPGSHIQYF.

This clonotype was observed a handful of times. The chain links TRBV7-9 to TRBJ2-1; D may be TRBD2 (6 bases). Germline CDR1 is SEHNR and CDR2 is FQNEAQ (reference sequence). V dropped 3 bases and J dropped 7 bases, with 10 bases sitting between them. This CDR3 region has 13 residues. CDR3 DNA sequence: TGTGCCAGCAGCTTTAATGGGGGGAATGAGCAGTTCTTC. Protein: CASSFNGGNEQFF.

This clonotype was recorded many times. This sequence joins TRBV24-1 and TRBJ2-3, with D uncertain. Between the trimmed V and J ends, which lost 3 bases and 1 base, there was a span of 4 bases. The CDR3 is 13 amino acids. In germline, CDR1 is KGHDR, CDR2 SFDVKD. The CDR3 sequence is CATSDGGTDTQYF. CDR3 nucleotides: TGTGCCACCAGTGATGGGGGCACAGATACGCAGTATTTT.

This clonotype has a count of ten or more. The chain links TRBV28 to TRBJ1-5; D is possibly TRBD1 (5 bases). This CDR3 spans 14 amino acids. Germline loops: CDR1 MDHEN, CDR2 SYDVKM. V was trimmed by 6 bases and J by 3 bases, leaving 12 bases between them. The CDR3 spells CASSADKLNQPQHF. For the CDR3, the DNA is TGTGCCAGCAGCGCGGACAAGCTCAATCAGCCCCAGCATTTT.

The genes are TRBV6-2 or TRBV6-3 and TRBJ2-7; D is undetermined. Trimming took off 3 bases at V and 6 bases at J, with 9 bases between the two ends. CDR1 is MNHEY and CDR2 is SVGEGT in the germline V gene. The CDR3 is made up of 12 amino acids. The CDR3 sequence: CASSYPVGEQYF. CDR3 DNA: TGTGCCAGCAGTTATCCGGTGGGCGAGCAGTACTTC.

Here the CDR3 DNA reads TGTGCCAGCAGTTATGGGACAGGGTTGGTGGAGCAGTACTTC. It specifies CASSYGTGLVEQYF. The V and J genes are TRBV6-5 and TRBJ2-7, with 9 bases matching TRBD1. This CDR3 is built from 14 residues. Germline V gene data show CDR1 as MNHEY and CDR2 as SVGAGI. J gave up 7 bases and V 3 bases, and 7 bases lay outside the gene matches.